This T cell receptor beta chain was documented in a study of OX40 agonist ivuxolimab in advanced cancers. Study-wide results and caveats: At 0.1-3.0 mg/kg, partial responders had clonal expansion among the lowest observed. With doses of 0.1 to 3.0 mg/kg, CD4+ and CD8+ blood T cells had undergone clonal expansion by week 6.

This clone was observed a single time. Antigen unknown. In germline, CDR1 is LNHNV, CDR2 YYDKDF (reference sequence). Trimming pared 1 base from V and 3 bases from J, leaving 6 bases between. The CDR3 loop spans 13 amino acids. Clones were read by immunoSEQ multiplex PCR, and TCRdb kept only the in-frame ones, dropping some. The repertoire has tens of thousands of clones, over 75% of them found once; the top ten carry around 30%. This material consisted of CD4+ or CD8+ T cells sorted from blood, taken in a trial of the OX40 agonist ivuxolimab. The chain recombines TRBV15 with TRBJ2-5; D not resolved. The clonotype was recovered from an adult with an advanced solid tumor such as melanoma, head and neck, liver or kidney cancer. DNA for the CDR3: TGTGCCACCAGCAGAGTTGGTGAAGAGACCCAGTACTTC. Translation gives CATSRVGEETQYF.